This T cell receptor beta chain was recorded in a study of cytomegalovirus exposure and HLA in healthy donors. Primers for the PCR totalled 60 Vbeta and 13 Jbeta. TCRdb's table, derived via immunoSEQ multiplex PCR, lists solely in-frame clones and lacks some. The table lists fewer than 80,000 clones, 75% of them singletons. V dropped 2 bases and J dropped 0 bases, with 17 bases sitting between them. Looked up from germline, CDR1 is LGHNT and CDR2 is FRNRAP. The CDR3 spans 19 residues. The source of this sequence is a woman between 40 and 55 years old in good health and CMV-seropositive. The chain links TRBV12-5 to TRBJ1-6; D not certain. The material sequenced was PBMCs. Here the CDR3 reads CASGLSVVSSSSYNSPLHF. The CDR3 bases are TGTGCTAGTGGTTTGTCGGTTGTGAGTTCGAGCTCCTATAATTCACCCCTCCACTTT.